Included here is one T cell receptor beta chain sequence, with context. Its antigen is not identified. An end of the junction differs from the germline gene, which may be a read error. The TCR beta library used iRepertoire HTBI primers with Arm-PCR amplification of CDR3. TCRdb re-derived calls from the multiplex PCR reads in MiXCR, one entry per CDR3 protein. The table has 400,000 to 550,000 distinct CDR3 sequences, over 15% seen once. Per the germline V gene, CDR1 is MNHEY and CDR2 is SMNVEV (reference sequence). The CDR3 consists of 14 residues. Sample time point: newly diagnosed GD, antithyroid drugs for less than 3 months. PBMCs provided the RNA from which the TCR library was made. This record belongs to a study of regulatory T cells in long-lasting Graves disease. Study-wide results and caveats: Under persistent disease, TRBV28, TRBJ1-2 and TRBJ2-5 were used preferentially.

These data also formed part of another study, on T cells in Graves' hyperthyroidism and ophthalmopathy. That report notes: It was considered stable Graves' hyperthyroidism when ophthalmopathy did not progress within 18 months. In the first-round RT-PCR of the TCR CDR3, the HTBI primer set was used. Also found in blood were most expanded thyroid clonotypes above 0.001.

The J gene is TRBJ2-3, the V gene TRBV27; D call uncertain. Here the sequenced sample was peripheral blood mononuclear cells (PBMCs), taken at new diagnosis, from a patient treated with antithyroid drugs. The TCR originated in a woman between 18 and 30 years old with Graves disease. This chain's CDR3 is CASSLLADTDMQYF. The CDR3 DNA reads TGTGCCAGCAGTTTATTAGCAGACACAGATATGCAGTATTTT.